A selection of T cell receptor beta chains follows, all from one sample in a study of identical twins. TCRdb reanalysed the 5' RACE reads using MiXCR and keeps one entry per CDR3 protein. This table holds 600,000 to 800,000 distinct CDR3 sequences, about 20% found once. This sample was also put to use in a study of T cells expressing NK-cell markers.

The sequenced sample consisted of PBMCs. These receptor sequences come from a woman aged 18-29 years in good health. CDR3s include the opening cysteine and the closing phenylalanine or tryptophan. Fields, in order: V gene, J gene, clone size, D gene, CDR3 DNA, CDR3 protein. A D gene is named only where the DNA matches it firmly. A row's size may be missing; if present it is once, few, many or a size class.

v_call: TRBV12-3/TRBV12-4
j_call: TRBJ2-7
clone_size: few
d_call: TRBD2
cdr3_nt: TGTGCCAGCAGCCCCGGGACTAGCGGGACTCGGAGCTCCTACGAGCAGTACTTC
cdr3_aa: CASSPGTSGTRSSYEQYF

v_call: TRBV11-2
j_call: TRBJ2-7
clone_size: few
d_call: -
cdr3_nt: TGTGCCAGCAGCTTTCAGCTGAAGCAGTACTTC
cdr3_aa: CASSFQLKQYF

v_call: TRBV12-3/TRBV12-4
j_call: TRBJ1-5
clone_size: many
d_call: -
cdr3_nt: TGTGCCAGCAGCCCAGGGTTCTTAGCCAATCAGCCCCAGCATTTT
cdr3_aa: CASSPGFLANQPQHF

v_call: TRBV7-2
j_call: TRBJ1-1
clone_size: -
d_call: -
cdr3_nt: TGTGCCAGCAGCTTACGAAACATGAACACTGAAGCTTTCTTT
cdr3_aa: CASSLRNMNTEAFF

v_call: TRBV20-1
j_call: TRBJ2-7
clone_size: many
d_call: TRBD1
cdr3_nt: TGCAGTGCCGCTACTTACCGGGACAGGGGTTACGAGCAGTACTTC
cdr3_aa: CSAATYRDRGYEQYF

v_call: TRBV11-2
j_call: TRBJ2-2
clone_size: -
d_call: TRBD1
cdr3_nt: TGTGCCAGCAGCCCGAGGACAGGGCCGAACACCGGGGAGCTGTTTTTT
cdr3_aa: CASSPRTGPNTGELFF

v_call: TRBV5-8
j_call: TRBJ1-2
clone_size: many
d_call: -
cdr3_nt: TGTGCCAGCAGCTCGAGATTCTACACAAACTCACCCCATGGCTACACCTTC
cdr3_aa: CASSSRFYTNSPHGYTF

v_call: TRBV7-9
j_call: TRBJ2-1
clone_size: -
d_call: -
cdr3_nt: TGTGCCAGCAGCACCACGCATCGGGGTCTCTCCTACAATGAGCAGTTCTTC
cdr3_aa: CASSTTHRGLSYNEQFF

v_call: TRBV12-3/TRBV12-4
j_call: TRBJ1-4
clone_size: many
d_call: TRBD1
cdr3_nt: TGTGCCAGCACTATAGGGACAGTCAATGAAAAACTGTTTTTT
cdr3_aa: CASTIGTVNEKLFF

v_call: TRBV4-2
j_call: TRBJ2-3
clone_size: -
d_call: TRBD2
cdr3_nt: TGTGCCAGCCGCCGACTAAGCGGGGTCACAGATACGCAGTATTTT
cdr3_aa: CASRRLSGVTDTQYF